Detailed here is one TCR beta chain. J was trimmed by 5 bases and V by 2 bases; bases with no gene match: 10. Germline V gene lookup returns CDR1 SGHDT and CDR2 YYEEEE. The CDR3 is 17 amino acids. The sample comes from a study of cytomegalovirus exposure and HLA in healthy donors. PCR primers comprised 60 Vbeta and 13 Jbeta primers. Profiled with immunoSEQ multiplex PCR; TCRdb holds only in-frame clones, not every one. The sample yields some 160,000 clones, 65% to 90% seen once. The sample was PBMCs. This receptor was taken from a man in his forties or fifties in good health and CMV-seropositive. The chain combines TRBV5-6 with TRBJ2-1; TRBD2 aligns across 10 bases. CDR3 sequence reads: CASSFLTSGIANNEQFF. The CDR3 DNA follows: TGTGCCAGCAGCTTCCTCACTAGCGGGATTGCGAACAATGAGCAGTTCTTC.